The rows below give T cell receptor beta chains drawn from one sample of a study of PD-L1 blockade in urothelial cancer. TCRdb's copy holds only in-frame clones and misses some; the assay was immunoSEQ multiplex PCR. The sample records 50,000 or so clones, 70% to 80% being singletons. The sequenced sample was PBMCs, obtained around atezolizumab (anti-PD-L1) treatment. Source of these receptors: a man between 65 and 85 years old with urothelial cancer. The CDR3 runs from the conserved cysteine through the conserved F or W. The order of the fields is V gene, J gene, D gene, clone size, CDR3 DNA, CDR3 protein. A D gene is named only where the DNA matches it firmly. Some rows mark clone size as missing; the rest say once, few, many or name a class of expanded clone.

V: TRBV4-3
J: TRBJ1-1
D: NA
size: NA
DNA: TGCGCCAGCAGCCAAGATCAGGGTACGAACACTGAAGCTTTCTTT
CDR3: CASSQDQGTNTEAFF

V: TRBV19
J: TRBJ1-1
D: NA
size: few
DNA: TGTGCCAGTAGTATAGCGGTAGGAGGGGCTTGGACTGAAGCTTTCTTT
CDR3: CASSIAVGGAWTEAFF

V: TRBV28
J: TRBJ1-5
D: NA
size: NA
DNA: TGTGCCAGCAGTTCGCGCTTATATGGGGGAGGACATCAGCCCCAGCATTTT
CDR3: CASSSRLYGGGHQPQHF

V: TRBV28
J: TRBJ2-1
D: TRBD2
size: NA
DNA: TGTGCCAGCAGTAGCGGGAGGATTGGTGTAAATGAGCAGTTCTTC
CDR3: CASSSGRIGVNEQFF

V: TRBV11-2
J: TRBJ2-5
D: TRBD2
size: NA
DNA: TGTGCCAGCAGCTTTGGGACTAGCGGGAGGCGGGATTGGGAGACCCAGTACTTC
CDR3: CASSFGTSGRRDWETQYF

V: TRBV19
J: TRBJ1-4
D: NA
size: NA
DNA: TGTGCCAGTAGTATAGGAGAACAGGGTCGAAAACTGTTTTTT
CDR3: CASSIGEQGRKLFF

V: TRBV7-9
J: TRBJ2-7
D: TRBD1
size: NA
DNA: TGTGCCAGCAGCTTAGGAGGGCAGGGGGCCTCCTACGAGCAGTACTTC
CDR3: CASSLGGQGASYEQYF

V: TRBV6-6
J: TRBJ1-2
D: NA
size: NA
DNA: TGTGCCAGCAAGCCATTCGGACAGACCTATGGCTACACCTTC
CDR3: CASKPFGQTYGYTF

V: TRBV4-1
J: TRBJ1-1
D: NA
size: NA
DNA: TGCGCCAGCAGCCATCCTCACCGCGACAGAGACACTGAAGCTTTCTTT
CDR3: CASSHPHRDRDTEAFF

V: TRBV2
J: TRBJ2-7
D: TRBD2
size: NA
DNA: TGTGCCAGCAGACCCGGACTAGCGGGGTCCTACGAGCAGTACTTC
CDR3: CASRPGLAGSYEQYF

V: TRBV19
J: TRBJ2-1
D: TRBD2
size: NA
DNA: TGTGCCAGCTCTAGCGGGAGTACCCGAAGTGAGCAGTTCTTC
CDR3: CASSSGSTRSEQFF

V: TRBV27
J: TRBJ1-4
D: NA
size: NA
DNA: TGTGCCAGCAGGTCAAACAAGTACGCAAGTGAAAAACTGTTTTTT
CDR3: CASRSNKYASEKLFF

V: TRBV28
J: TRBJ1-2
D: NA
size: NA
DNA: TGTGCCAGCAGTTTAAGGAGATATGGCTACACCTTC
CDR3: CASSLRRYGYTF

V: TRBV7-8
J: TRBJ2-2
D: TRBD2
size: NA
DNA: TGTGCCAGCAGCTCGACTAGCGGGAACACCGGGGAGCTGTTTTTT
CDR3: CASSSTSGNTGELFF

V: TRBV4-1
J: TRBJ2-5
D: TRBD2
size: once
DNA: TGCGCCAGCAGCCCATTCGGACTAGCTCAATCAAAAGAGACCCAGTACTTC
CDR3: CASSPFGLAQSKETQYF

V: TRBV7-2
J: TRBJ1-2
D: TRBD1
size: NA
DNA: TGTGCCAGCAGCTCCCGACAGGGTGATGGCTACACCTTC
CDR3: CASSSRQGDGYTF

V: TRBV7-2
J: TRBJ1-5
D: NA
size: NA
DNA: TGTGCCAGCAGCGCCGACATGGGGGGGACGAGCAATCAGCCCCAGCATTTT
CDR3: CASSADMGGTSNQPQHF

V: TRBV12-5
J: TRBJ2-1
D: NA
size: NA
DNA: TGTGCTAGTGGTTTGGGACGCGCGGGTATCAATGAGCAGTTCTTC
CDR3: CASGLGRAGINEQFF

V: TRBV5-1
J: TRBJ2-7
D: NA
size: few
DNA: TGCGCCAGCAGCTGGGCGGACAGCCTATACGAGCAGTACTTC
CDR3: CASSWADSLYEQYF

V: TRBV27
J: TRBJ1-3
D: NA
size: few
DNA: TGTGCCAGCAGTTTAGCGGGATCGGGTGGAAACACCATATATTTT
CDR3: CASSLAGSGGNTIYF

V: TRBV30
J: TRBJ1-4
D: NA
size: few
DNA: TGTGCCTGGAAAGTCGGGGATGCAAAACTGTTTTTT
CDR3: CAWKVGDAKLFF

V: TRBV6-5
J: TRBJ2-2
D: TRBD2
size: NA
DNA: TGTGCCAGCAGCATTCTAGCGGGAGCCGGGGAGCTGTTTTTT
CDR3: CASSILAGAGELFF

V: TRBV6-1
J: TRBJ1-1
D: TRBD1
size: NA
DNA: TGTGCCAGCAGCGGGGGACAGGGCAGGACTGAAGCTTTCTTT
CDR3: CASSGGQGRTEAFF

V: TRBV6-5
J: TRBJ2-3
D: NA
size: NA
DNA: TGTGCCAGCAGTGGACTAAGGACAGATACGCAGTATTTT
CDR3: CASSGLRTDTQYF

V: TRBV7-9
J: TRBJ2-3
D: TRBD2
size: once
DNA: TGTGCCAGCCGCGCCCTAGCGGAGAAGACAGATACGCAGTATTTT
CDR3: CASRALAEKTDTQYF

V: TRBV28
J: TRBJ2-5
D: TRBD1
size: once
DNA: TGTGCCAGCAGGCCAGGGGGCGCGGGGCAAGAGACCCAGTACTTC
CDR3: CASRPGGAGQETQYF

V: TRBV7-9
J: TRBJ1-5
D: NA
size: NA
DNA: TGTGCCAGCCAAAACCAGGACAATCAGCCCCAGCATTTT
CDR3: CASQNQDNQPQHF

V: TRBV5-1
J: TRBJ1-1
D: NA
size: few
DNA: TGCGCCAGCAGCTTGGTAGCGGGGAGGAGGAACACTGAAGCTTTCTTT
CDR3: CASSLVAGRRNTEAFF

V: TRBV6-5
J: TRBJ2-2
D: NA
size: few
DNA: TGTGCCAGCCGACAGGCCGGGGAGCTGTTTTTT
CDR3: CASRQAGELFF

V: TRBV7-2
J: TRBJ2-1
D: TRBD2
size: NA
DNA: TGTGCCAGCAGCTTAATAAGCGGGAGGTCCTACAATGAGCAGTTCTTC
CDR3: CASSLISGRSYNEQFF

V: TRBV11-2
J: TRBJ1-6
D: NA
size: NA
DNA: TGTGCCAGCAGCTCACGGGACAAACGGAATTCACCCCTCCACTTT
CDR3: CASSSRDKRNSPLHF

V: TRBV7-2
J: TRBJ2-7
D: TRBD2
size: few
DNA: TGTGCCAGCAGCTTACTAGCGGGAGGGCCGGGGCAGTCCTACGAGCAGTACTTC
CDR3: CASSLLAGGPGQSYEQYF

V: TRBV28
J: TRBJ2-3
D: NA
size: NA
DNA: TGTGCCAGCAGTTTAGCGGACACAGATACGCAGTATTTT
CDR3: CASSLADTDTQYF

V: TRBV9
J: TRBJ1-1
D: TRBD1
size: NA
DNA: TGTGCCAGCAGCGCAGGTGGGACAGGGTACACTGAAGCTTTCTTT
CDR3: CASSAGGTGYTEAFF

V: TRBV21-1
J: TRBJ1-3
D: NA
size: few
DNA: TGTGCCAGCAGCAAAGTAAGAGGGGCTGCGGGGGGAAACACCATATATTTT
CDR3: CASSKVRGAAGGNTIYF

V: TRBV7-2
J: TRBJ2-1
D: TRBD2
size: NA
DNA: TGTGCCAGCAACTTAGGAGTAGCGGGGACCGAGCAGTTCTTC
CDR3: CASNLGVAGTEQFF

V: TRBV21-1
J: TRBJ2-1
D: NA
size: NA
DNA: TGTGCCAGCAGCGAGCGGGGATACAATGAGCAGTTCTTC
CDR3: CASSERGYNEQFF

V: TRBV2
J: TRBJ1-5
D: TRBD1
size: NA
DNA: TGTGCCAGCAGTCCAGGGGGCGGCAATCAGCCCCAGCATTTT
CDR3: CASSPGGGNQPQHF

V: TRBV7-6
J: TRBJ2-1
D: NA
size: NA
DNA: TGTGCCAGCAGCTCGGCCCGGGGGTGGCCCTACAATGAGCAGTTCTTC
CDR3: CASSSARGWPYNEQFF

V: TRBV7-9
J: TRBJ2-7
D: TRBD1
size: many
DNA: TGTGCCAGCAGTCCATCCCGGGACAGGGGGTACTCCTACGAGCAGTACTTC
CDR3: CASSPSRDRGYSYEQYF

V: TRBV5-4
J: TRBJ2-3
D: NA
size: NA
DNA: TGTGCCAGCAGCTTGGATGACAGGCCGATCACAGATACGCAGTATTTT
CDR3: CASSLDDRPITDTQYF

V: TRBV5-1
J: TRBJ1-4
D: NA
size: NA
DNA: TGCGCCAGCAGCTTGACGGGGGGAAGTAATGAAAAACTGTTTTTT
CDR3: CASSLTGGSNEKLFF

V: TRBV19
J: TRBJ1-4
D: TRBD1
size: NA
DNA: TGTGCCAGTAGTATACGTGGGGGACAGGGGGCAGGACTGTTTTTT
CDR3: CASSIRGGQGAGLFF

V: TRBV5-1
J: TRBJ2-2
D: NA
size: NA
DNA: TGCGCCAGCAGCTTCTGGACAGGGAGGGACACCGGGGAGCTGTTTTTT
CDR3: CASSFWTGRDTGELFF

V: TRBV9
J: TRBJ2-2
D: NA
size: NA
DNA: TGTGCCAGCAGCGTCGACAGTAACACCGGGGAGCTGTTTTTT
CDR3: CASSVDSNTGELFF

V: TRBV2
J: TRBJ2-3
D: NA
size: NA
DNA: TGTGCCAGCAGTCAACACCGTAAGGAGACAGATACGCAGTATTTT
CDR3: CASSQHRKETDTQYF

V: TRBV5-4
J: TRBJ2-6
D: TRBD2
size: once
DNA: TGTGCCAGCAGCTTGTCACTAGCGGGGGTCTCTGGGGCCAACGTCCTGACTTTC
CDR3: CASSLSLAGVSGANVLTF

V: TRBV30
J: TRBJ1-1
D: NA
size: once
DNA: TGTGCCTGGAGTGTAACTGGTGAAGCTTTCTTT
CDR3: CAWSVTGEAFF

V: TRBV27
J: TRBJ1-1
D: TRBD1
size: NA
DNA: TGTGCCAGCAGTTTATCCAGACAGGGGGCAGGAACTGAAGCTTTCTTT
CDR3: CASSLSRQGAGTEAFF

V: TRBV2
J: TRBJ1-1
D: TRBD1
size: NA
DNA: TGTGCCAGCAGTCGAAGCAGACAGGGGAACACTGAAGCTTTCTTT
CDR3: CASSRSRQGNTEAFF

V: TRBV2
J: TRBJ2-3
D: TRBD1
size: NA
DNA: TGTGCCAGCAGTGGGACAGGGGGCAGGTCAGATACGCAGTATTTT
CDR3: CASSGTGGRSDTQYF

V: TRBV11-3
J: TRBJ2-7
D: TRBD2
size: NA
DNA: TGTGCCAGCAGCGGAGGGACTAGCGGGAGTATCTACGAGCAGTACTTC
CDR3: CASSGGTSGSIYEQYF

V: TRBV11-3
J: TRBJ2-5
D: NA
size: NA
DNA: TGTGCCAGCAGCTTGGGAGGACAGGTCCAAGAGACCCAGTACTTC
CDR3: CASSLGGQVQETQYF

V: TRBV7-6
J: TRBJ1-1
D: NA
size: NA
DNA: TGTGCCAGCAGCTTAGTGGCGGGGAACACTGAAGCTTTCTTT
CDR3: CASSLVAGNTEAFF

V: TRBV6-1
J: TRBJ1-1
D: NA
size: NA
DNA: TGTGCCAGCATTGAACGGACTGAAGCTTTCTTT
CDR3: CASIERTEAFF

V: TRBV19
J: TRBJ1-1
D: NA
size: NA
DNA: TGTGCCAGTAGTATAGGGGGGACTAAGAGATCTGAAGCTTTCTTT
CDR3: CASSIGGTKRSEAFF

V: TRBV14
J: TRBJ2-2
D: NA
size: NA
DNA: TGTGCCAGCAGCCAAGAGCGACTAGTCTCGAGGGAGCTGTTTTTT
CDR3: CASSQERLVSRELFF

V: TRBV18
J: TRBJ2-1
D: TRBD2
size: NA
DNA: TGTGCCAGCTCACCAAGGTTCCTAGCGGGGAATGAGCAGTTCTTC
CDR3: CASSPRFLAGNEQFF

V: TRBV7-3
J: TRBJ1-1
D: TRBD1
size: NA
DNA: TGTGCCAGCAGCCCGGGACAGGGGAGGGCTGAAGCTTTCTTT
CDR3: CASSPGQGRAEAFF

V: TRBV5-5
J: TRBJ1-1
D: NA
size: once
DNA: TGTGCCAGCAGCCCCCGGGTCATTACTGAAGCTTTCTTT
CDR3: CASSPRVITEAFF